What follows is one TCR beta chain and its context. This receptor's antigen is unknown. The germline gene is not matched at one end of the junction; a read error may be the cause. The record originates from a study of cytomegalovirus exposure and HLA in healthy donors (dated by TCRdb to the late 2010s). Describing the broader study: An earlier analysis of approximately 640 of the donors reported 276 Gb of sequence data and around 120 million unique TCR beta sequences from some 180 million T cells. The number of donors typed differed by locus, with 629-630 for A, B, C, DRB1 and DQB1, more than 500 for DQA1, about 610 for DPA1, and some 450 for DPB1. All discovery cohort repertoires had been generated on a single sequencing platform. The study combined high-throughput TCR immunosequencing, statistical association of individual TCRs with disease status, and machine learning to predict cytomegalovirus infection status. Across roughly 420 genotyped donors of the cohort, an average of approximately 200,000 unique TCR beta nucleotide sequences per donor were sequenced, and 15% to 20% of those sequences were non-productive. Donor age, sex, ethnicity and CMV serostatus were compiled alongside the repertoire data. HLA typing included class I and class II loci at four-digit resolution. A later genetic analysis took genome-wide SNP genotypes for about three fifths of the roughly 700 donors and used that subset as a discovery cohort. Besides the first cohort of roughly 640 subjects, a separate validation cohort made up of roughly 120 different subjects was used. Among the roughly 380 genotyped donors, around 81% belonged to the genetic ancestry cluster associated with self-reported Caucasian donors. A handful of DR-DQ haplotypes were handled as single units for association and clustering because linkage in the cohort was strong. The T cell repertoires of 670 or so subjects were profiled by immunosequencing and related to cytomegalovirus serostatus. The study aimed to test whether cataloging public T cell receptors could reveal signatures of past pathogen exposure. An earlier analysis of 587 of the donors applied high-throughput TCR beta sequencing to assess whether each TCR beta V gene segment acted as functional or pseudogenic. About 300 gigabases of sequencing data and 70 million to 95 million unique TCR sequences made up an early release that covered approximately 620 HLA-typed donors. A later analysis re-examined previously published TCR beta repertoires from about 670 donors and added high-resolution HLA genotyping to investigate patterns of TCR occurrence. The later analysis used no new phenotypic data to find candidate immune exposures, relying instead on TCR beta sequences and their occurrence across donors.

The CDR3 has 12 amino acids, counting the end cysteine and phenylalanine. Kept here is only the CDR3 DNA, which spans 36 bases and is read in frame from base 1. CDR1 and CDR2 are read off the germline V gene as SQVTM and ANQGSEA. The cohort consisted of fewer than 700 healthy bone marrow donors. At the time of sampling, all cohort members were nominally healthy, though unrecorded immune exposures were likely present. The donor tested CMV seropositive, placing the donor among the 289 seropositive members of the cohort. Every donor gave a peripheral blood sample, and the peripheral blood mononuclear cells from that sample were used for TCR beta sequencing. The Qiagen DNeasy Blood Extraction Kit was used to extract genomic DNA from the blood cell samples. The full study reports these points: According to a later analysis, most CMV-associated TCR beta chains appeared to be HLA-restricted, and the HLA associations seemed to be driven largely by CMV exposure. In vitro tests confirmed that three of the cytomegalovirus-associated TCR beta chains recognize cytomegalovirus antigens. The earlier analysis of approximately 590 of the donors excluded about 16 rarely observed V segments, including chromosome 9 orphons, because counts were too low. An earlier analysis of around 540 of the donors showed that most TCR beta V segments appeared in productive rearrangements either about 87% or about 30% of the time, which broadly matched IMGT annotations. A later analysis associated 16,951 TCR beta sequences with specific HLA alleles at a false discovery rate of 0.05. Roughly uniform sequencing depth across donors was assumed in presence/absence analyses, although this assumption may not hold. Only TCR beta chains were sequenced in this cohort, and the absence of alpha or paired-chain data limited detectable features. When HLA alleles, especially DR and DQ, strongly co-occurred, TCR associations were difficult to assign to individual alleles. Linkage disequilibrium might explain the correlated functional status among segregating V segments, but an unknown experimental factor could not be ruled out. A further reported finding was that TCR beta sequences accurately predicted the HLA-A and HLA-B alleles for most subjects in the first cohort. A total of 150 to 200 TCR beta chains were listed by the study as associated with cytomegalovirus. HLA typing was unavailable for some donors at each locus, so association tests used only the typed subset. The only immune exposure information available for the cohort was CMV serostatus. A later genetic analysis associated a missense DCLRE1C variant with V-gene and J-gene trimming of TCR beta chains, and an independent cohort replicated the association. A later analysis found that HLA-associated TCR beta chains were more clonally expanded and had lower generation probabilities than equally common non-associated chains. In a later genetic analysis, fewer N-insertions in productive TCRs were reported among donors in an Asian-associated ancestry cluster than the roughly 700-donor mean. A later analysis reported that several top co-occurrence clusters appeared linked to parvovirus B19, influenza, CMV and Epstein-Barr virus. Because the 87-base-pair reads could not distinguish some IMGT-functional V segments, including TRBV6-2 and TRBV6-3, those segments were excluded. The classifier was reported to diagnose cytomegalovirus status with high specificity and sensitivity in both the original cohort and the validation cohort. The sequencing pipeline was judged likely to have produced a cluster of highly shared sequence variants as a technical artifact. According to a later analysis, TCR association rates differed among HLA loci, with DRB1 alleles showing the most associated TCRs and HLA-C alleles showing the fewest. According to the authors, the approach could potentially be generalized to other disease states and immunological phenotypes. Most TCR sequences were observed very rarely across donors, whereas some public TCRs were present in many individuals.

Libraries were constructed by the immunoSEQ multiplex PCR assay. For the multiplex PCR, a mixture combining 60 forward primers for TCR Vbeta segments and 13 reverse primers for TCR Jbeta segments was used. A multiplex PCR assay on genomic DNA amplified the CDR3 region of rearranged TCR beta genes. On the Illumina HiSeq System, the amplified TCR beta libraries were sequenced as 87-base-pair reads. The paper's processing steps were these. A later analysis tallied some 79 million unique TCR beta chains across the 666 repertoires, and around 10 million of those chains were shared by two or more donors. To remove PCR and sequencing errors, raw reads were error-corrected and collapsed into unique sequences using a nearest-neighbor algorithm that merged closely related sequences. To assign V, D and J gene segments, CDR3 sequences were aligned to IMGT reference sequences. Each retained sequence needed at least a six-nucleotide match to both a V gene segment and a J gene segment. Rearrangements were called productive when the CDR3 lacked stop codons and stayed in frame with V and J; all others were non-productive. Following IMGT convention, CDR3 was defined as the stretch from the second conserved V-encoded cysteine up to the conserved J-encoded phenylalanine. In an earlier analysis of just under 600 of the donors, sequences lacking an unambiguous match to a single V gene segment were excluded. An earlier analysis of 500 to 700 of the donors classified V segments as functional when productive rearrangements were above 56.7% and as segregating when the standard deviation between donors was above 5%. A statistical classification framework was built for diagnosing cytomegalovirus status from the catalog of TCR beta chain sequences. A later analysis assigned V and J genes by comparing TCR nucleotide sequences with IMGT/GENE-DB human TR gene sequences. In a later analysis, CDR3 sequences and most-parsimonious VDJ recombination scenarios were assigned using the TCRdist pipeline. A later analysis defined each TCR beta chain by its CDR3 amino acid sequence plus V-gene family, and excluded reads lacking a unique V-gene family. A later analysis removed 592 highly shared, low-generation-probability nucleotide sequences to deal with suspected cross-contamination and a sequencing artifact. A later analysis calculated a clonal expansion index for each public chain from normalized within-repertoire ranks of inferred template counts. In a later analysis, generation probabilities were computed using a VDJ recombination model fitted to out-of-frame rearrangements, and the results were checked against IGoR. A later analysis scored TCR-TCR, TCR-HLA and TCR-CMV co-occurrence with hypergeometric tests, applying a repertoire-size bias correction to TCR pairs. In a later analysis, false discovery rates were estimated by permuting HLA or CMV assignments 20 times. In a later analysis, co-occurring TCRs were grouped using DBSCAN, with TCRdist sequence similarity added in when clustering inside HLA-allele-positive subsets. Co-occurrence clustering excluded repertoires with fewer than 30,000 or more than 120,000 public chains, plus five with anomalous nucleotide sharing. The table comes from immuneACCESS by way of TCRdb, which keeps in-frame sequences with V and J called. Part of the clones is missing from these tables; in studies checked, under half for an unresolved V gene and the rest for unknown reasons. That table furnishes V, J and clone size, whereas the DNA furnished D and trimming. The sample data list roughly 56,000 clones, and roughly four fifths of these were observed just once. The ten top clones hold approximately 2.3% of the sample.

The sequenced sample consisted of PBMCs. The chain is assembled from TRBV29-1 and TRBJ2-3, with TRBD1 perhaps the D gene, on 6 matching bases. This receptor was taken from a boy aged 10-17 years in good health and CMV-seropositive. The CDR3 amino acid sequence is: CSGEQGPDTQYF. The nucleotide sequence is TGCAGCGGTGAACAGGGTCCAGATACGCAGTATTTT.